The clone carrying this TCR beta chain was observed a few times. The data stem from a study of blood T cell repertoires in COVID-19. Methods used by the authors: Reference gene primers were amplified, and this amplification served to estimate nucleated cell counts. Here immunoSEQ multiplex PCR was the method, and the copy in TCRdb shows in-frame clones only, minus some. D and trimming were read from the DNA, whereas the V and J calls and clone size are those reported in that table. The sample has approximately 100,000 clones, about 85% seen once; the top ten hold 35% to 45%. Per the germline V gene, CDR1 is SGHTA and CDR2 is FQGTGA. The CDR3 is 16 residues long. The V gene end was trimmed by 1 base and the J gene end by 2 bases; junction bases not matched to a gene: 5.

This TCR derives from an elderly man with acute or convalescent COVID-19. Sequenced sample: peripheral blood. This sequence joins TRBV7-3 and TRBJ2-3; TRBD2 matches at 8 bases. The DNA of the CDR3 is TGTGCCAGCAGCTTAAGTGCGGGAGGTATCACAGATACGCAGTATTTT. Amino acid sequence: CASSLSAGGITDTQYF.